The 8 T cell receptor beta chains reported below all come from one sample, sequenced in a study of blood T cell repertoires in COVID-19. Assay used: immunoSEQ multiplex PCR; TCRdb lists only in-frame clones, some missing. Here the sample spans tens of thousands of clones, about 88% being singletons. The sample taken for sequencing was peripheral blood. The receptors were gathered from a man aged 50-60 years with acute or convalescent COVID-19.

The CDR3 reads CASSTGLQNTGELFF. The CDR3 region has the DNA TGTGCCAGCTCAACGGGACTTCAGAACACCGGGGAGCTGTTTTTT. V usage is TRBV18 and J usage is TRBJ2-2; TRBD2 might be the D (6 bases). Looked up from germline, CDR1 is KGHSH and CDR2 is LQKENI. The CDR3 runs 15 residues. V dropped 5 bases and J dropped 1 base, with 11 bases sitting between them.

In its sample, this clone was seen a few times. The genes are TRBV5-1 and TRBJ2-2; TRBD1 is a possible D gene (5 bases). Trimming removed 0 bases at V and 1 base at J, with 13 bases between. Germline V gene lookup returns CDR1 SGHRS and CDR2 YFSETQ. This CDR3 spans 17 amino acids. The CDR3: CASSLGFGAGNTGELFF. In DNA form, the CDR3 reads TGCGCCAGCAGCTTGGGGTTTGGGGCAGGGAACACCGGGGAGCTGTTTTTT.

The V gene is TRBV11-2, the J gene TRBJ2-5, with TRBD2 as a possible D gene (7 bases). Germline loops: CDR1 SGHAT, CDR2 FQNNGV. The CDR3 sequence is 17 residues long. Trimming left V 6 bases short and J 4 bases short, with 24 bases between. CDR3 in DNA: TGTGCCAGCAGGCTAACCCTGGGTGGGGGGGGCGCAGAGACCCAGTACTTC. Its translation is CASRLTLGGGGAETQYF.

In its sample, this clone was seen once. The CDR3 DNA sequence: TGTGCCAGCAGCTCGGGAGAGTATGGCTACACCTTC. Its protein is CASSSGEYGYTF. The rearrangement uses TRBV5-6 and TRBJ1-2; no reliable D call. CDR3 length: 12 residues. Trimming left V 3 bases short and J 5 bases short, with 8 bases between. The germline CDR1 and CDR2 sequences are SGHDT and YYEEEE.

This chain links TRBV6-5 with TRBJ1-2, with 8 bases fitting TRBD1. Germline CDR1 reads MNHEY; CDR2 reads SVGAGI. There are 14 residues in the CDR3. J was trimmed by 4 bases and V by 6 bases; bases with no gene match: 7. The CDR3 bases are TGTGCCAGCAGGGACAGGGTGACATTCTATGGCTACACCTTC. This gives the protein CASRDRVTFYGYTF.

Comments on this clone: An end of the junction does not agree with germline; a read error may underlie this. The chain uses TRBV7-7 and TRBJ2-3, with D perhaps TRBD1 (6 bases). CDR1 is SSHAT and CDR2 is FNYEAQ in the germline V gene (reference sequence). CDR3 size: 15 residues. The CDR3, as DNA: TGTGCTAGCAGCTTCTCAGACAGGAACACAGATACGCAGTATTTT. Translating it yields CASSFSDRNTDTQYF.

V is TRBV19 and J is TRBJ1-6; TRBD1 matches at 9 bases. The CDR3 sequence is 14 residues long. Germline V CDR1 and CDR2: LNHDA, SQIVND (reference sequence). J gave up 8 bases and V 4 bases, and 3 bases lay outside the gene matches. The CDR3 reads CASSRDRVDSPLHF. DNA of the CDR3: TGTGCCAGTAGTAGGGACAGGGTTGATTCACCCCTCCACTTT. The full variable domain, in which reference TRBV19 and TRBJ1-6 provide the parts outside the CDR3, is DGGITQSPKYLFRKEGQNVTLSCEQNLNHDAMYWYRQDPGQGLRLIYYSQIVNDFQKGDIAEGYSVSREKKESFPLTVTSAQKNPTAFYLCASSRDRVDSPLHFGNGTRLTVT.

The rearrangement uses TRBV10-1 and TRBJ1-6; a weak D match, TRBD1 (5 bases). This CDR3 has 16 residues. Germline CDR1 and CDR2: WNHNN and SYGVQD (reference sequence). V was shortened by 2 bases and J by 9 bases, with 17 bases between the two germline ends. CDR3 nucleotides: TGCGCCAGCAGTGAGGAGGGTTGGGGGGAAGGTTCACCCCTCCACTTT. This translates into CASSEEGWGEGSPLHF.